This T cell receptor (beta chain) emerged from a study of Graves' ophthalmopathy and Graves' hyperthyroidism. Whole-study results and caveats: The majority of expanded thyroid clonotypes above 0.001 frequency also occurred in blood.

The germline CDR1 and CDR2 sequences are LGHNT and FRNRAP. The CDR3 length is 14 residues. As to this clonotype: The antigen remains unidentified.

Hyperthyroidism is called stable when no ophthalmopathy develops within 18 months of follow-up. Researchers took RNA transcripts and amplified TCR beta CDR3 regions from them. HTBI-primed RT-PCR formed the first round, and a multiplex PCR formed the second. In TCRdb, the multiplex PCR reads were re-called with MiXCR into one record per CDR3 protein. The table includes roughly 36,000 distinct CDR3 sequences, roughly 49% detected once. Sample: peripheral blood. This sequence originates from an adult woman with stable Graves' hyperthyroidism. The chain links TRBV12-5 to TRBJ1-4, with 9 bases matching TRBD1. CDR3: CASSPGTGYEKLFF. DNA for the CDR3: TGTGCCAGCAGTCCGGGGACAGGGTATGAAAAACTGTTTTTT.